The 14 T cell receptor beta chains below were found in one sample sequenced in a study of blood T cell repertoires in COVID-19. Using immunoSEQ multiplex PCR, the repertoire was profiled, and TCRdb retains in-frame clones only, with some absent. The table includes roughly 75,000 clones, 75% to 90% detected once. The sample consisted of peripheral blood. These receptors came from a man aged 45-65 years with COVID-19, enrolled during active disease.

The chain links TRBV6-5 to TRBJ1-3; 7 bases are a match to TRBD1. CDR3 length: 15 amino acids. The V gene end was trimmed by 7 bases and the J gene end by 3 bases; junction bases not matched to a gene: 9. CDR1 and CDR2 from the germline V gene are MNHEY and SVGAGI. The CDR3 loop reads CASTVTGTLGNTIYF. CDR3 in DNA: TGTGCCAGCACCGTGACAGGGACACTTGGAAACACCATATATTTT.

The chain is built from TRBV25-1 and TRBJ2-5; 8 nucleotides line up with TRBD2. CDR3 length: 15 amino acids. CDR1 is MGHDK, CDR2 SYGVNS, per germline. V dropped 3 bases and J dropped 3; count of bases not matched to a gene: 6. The CDR3 region is CASSDRGGRKETQYF. CDR3 in DNA: TGTGCCAGCAGTGATAGGGGCGGGAGGAAAGAGACCCAGTACTTC.

The chain uses TRBV7-2 and TRBJ2-3; weak D call: TRBD2 (6 bases). The CDR3 consists of 14 residues. V gave up 3 bases and J gave up 5 bases, with 12 bases separating them. CDR1 and CDR2 (germline): SGHTA, FQGNSA. In DNA form, the CDR3 reads TGTGCCAGCAGCTTCGGACCGGGGGTAGATACGCAGTATTTT. Its protein product is CASSFGPGVDTQYF.

The rearrangement links TRBV2 to TRBJ2-4; 9 nucleotides line up with TRBD1. With 3 bases clipped from V and 7 bases from J, the junction kept 4 bases outside the gene matches. The CDR3 extends over 14 amino acids. CDR1 SNHLY and CDR2 FYNNEI come from the germline V gene. Here the CDR3 reads CASSDGTGYNIQYF. In DNA, the CDR3 is TGTGCCAGCAGTGACGGGACAGGGTATAACATTCAGTACTTC.

The rearrangement joins TRBV29-1 to TRBJ2-5, with TRBD1 matching 7 bases. The CDR3 is 13 amino acids. Looked up from germline, CDR1 is SQVTM and CDR2 is ANQGSEA. The ends lost 5 bases at V and 4 bases at J; junction bases unmatched: 7. As DNA, the CDR3 is TGCAGCGTTCCTACAGGGGCGGGAGAGACCCAGTACTTC. Translating it yields CSVPTGAGETQYF.

The CDR3 nucleotides are TGCAGCGTTGGGGAGGTCTACGAGCAGTACTTC. Its protein is CSVGEVYEQYF. The V and J genes are TRBV29-1 and TRBJ2-7; possibly TRBD2 for D (6 bases). This CDR3 region has 11 residues. The ends were cut back, 4 bases at V and 3 bases at J, with 7 bases in the middle. The germline gives CDR1 SQVTM, CDR2 ANQGSEA.

This clone appeared a single time. This chain uses TRBV15 with TRBJ2-3; the match to TRBD2 covers 12 bases. V gave up 6 bases and J gave up 6 bases; unmatched junction bases: 10. The CDR3 covers 16 residues. Looked up from germline, CDR1 is LNHNV and CDR2 is YYDKDF (reference sequence). Here the CDR3 reads CATSGTRLAGVDTQYF. CDR3 bases: TGTGCCACCAGTGGGACCCGACTAGCGGGAGTTGATACGCAGTATTTT.

The V gene is TRBV9, the J gene TRBJ1-1, with a weak D call TRBD1 (5 bases). CDR3 length: 11 residues. Per the germline V gene, CDR1 is SGDLS and CDR2 is YYNGEE. Between the trimmed V and J ends, which lost 4 bases and 13 bases, there was a span of 14 bases. CDR3 nucleotide sequence: TGTGCCAGCAGCCAGGGAAAGGAGGGTTTCTTT. This codes for CASSQGKEGFF.

J is TRBJ1-5 and V is TRBV28, with D perhaps matching TRBD1 (5 bases). CDR1 is MDHEN, CDR2 SYDVKM, per germline. Trimming took off 2 bases at V and 5 bases at J, with 7 bases between the two ends. CDR3 size: 13 residues. The CDR3 is CASSLGGDQPQHF. DNA of the CDR3: TGTGCCAGCAGTTTAGGAGGGGATCAGCCCCAGCATTTT.

The gene calls are TRBV30 and TRBJ2-7; the D is unclear. The V end lost 0 bases, the J end lost 5 bases, and 8 bases lay between the germline ends. Looked up from germline, CDR1 is GTSNPN and CDR2 is SVGIG (reference sequence). The CDR3 is 12 amino acids. DNA for the CDR3: TGTGCCTGGAGTGTATCGGTCGACGAGCAGTACTTC. This gives the protein CAWSVSVDEQYF.

The chain is built from TRBV29-1 and TRBJ2-2; 9 nucleotides align to TRBD1. Germline-derived CDR1 and CDR2 are SQVTM and ANQGSEA. Trimming removed 4 bases from V and 3 bases from J; junction bases left unmatched: 3. This CDR3 region has 14 residues. DNA for the CDR3: TGCAGCGTTGCACAGGGGGCGGACACCGGGGAGCTGTTTTTT. Its translation is CSVAQGADTGELFF.

V gene TRBV6-1 combines with J gene TRBJ2-6; the match to TRBD1 covers 11 bases. Germline CDR1 and CDR2: MNHNS and SASEGT. CDR3 length equals 19 residues. The V and J ends lost 0 bases and 3 bases, in that order; junction bases with no gene match: 7. In DNA, the CDR3 is TGTGCCAGCAGTGAAGCCCCGAGGACAGGGGGCGTTGGGGCCAACGTCCTGACTTTC. Translation gives CASSEAPRTGGVGANVLTF.

J is TRBJ2-5 and V is TRBV7-2; the match to TRBD1 covers 8 bases. The CDR3 totals 16 residues. The J segment lost 4 bases and the V segment lost 1 base, leaving 8 bases of the junction unmatched. The V gene's germline CDR1 is SGHTA and CDR2 FQGNSA. The DNA for the CDR3 is TGTGCCAGCAGCTTAGGGTCGGTTGACAGGGGAGAGACCCAGTACTTC. The encoded protein is CASSLGSVDRGETQYF.

J is TRBJ1-1 and V is TRBV4-3; 10 bases match TRBD1. The V gene end was trimmed by 0 bases and the J gene end by 1 base; junction bases not matched to a gene: 8. Germline V CDR1 and CDR2: LGHNA, YSLEER. The CDR3 contains 18 residues. Here the CDR3 DNA reads TGCGCCAGCAGCCAAGATACGGGACAGGGGACCCCGAACACTGAAGCTTTCTTT. Residues: CASSQDTGQGTPNTEAFF.